The source of this T cell receptor beta chain is a study of human T cells and chemical hapten exposure. Time point in this sample: healthy volunteer bleed at 2 weeks. Total RNA came from unfractionated whole blood. Study results and limitations: No shift was seen in TCRs above 1 in 1000 frequency with DPC sensitization.

Germline values: CDR1 MNHEY, CDR2 SVGEGT. CDR3 length: 13 residues. Trimming cost V 6 bases and J 6 bases; bases outside gene matches: 5. On this clonotype itself: Its matching antigen is unknown.

It was the library that attached unique molecular identifiers to individual cDNA molecules. In the study's own analysis: From around 20,000 to 690,000 TCRs were found per sample, with a median of 95,638. TCRdb passed the RACE reads through MiXCR, listing each CDR3 protein once. TCRdb's processing, not the authors' own work, is the source of the V and J calls. The table includes over 85,000 distinct CDR3 sequences, roughly 8% detected once. Source material: whole blood. The V gene is TRBV6-2 or TRBV6-3, the J gene TRBJ2-1, with 7 bases aligning to TRBD1. This clonotype was sampled from a female donor in good health. Some clones in this sample may be carry-over from other donors' samples. The CDR3 nucleotides are TGTGCCAGCAGGGAGGACAGGTGCAATGAGCAGTTCTTC. It translates to CASREDRCNEQFF.